Listed here are 6 T cell receptor beta chains from one sample, sequenced in a study of blood T cell repertoires in COVID-19. Produced via immunoSEQ multiplex PCR; TCRdb's table is partial and in-frame only. The sample carries some 170,000 clones, roughly 81% recorded once. Sequenced material: peripheral blood. These receptor sequences come from a man aged 40-49 years with acute or convalescent COVID-19.

The rearrangement joins TRBV19 to TRBJ2-6; 7 nucleotides align to TRBD1. V lost 8 bases and J lost 0; bases outside the gene matches: 10. The CDR3 has 17 residues. Germline V lookup: CDR1 LNHDA, CDR2 SQIVND (reference sequence). CDR3 sequence reads: CASGPGTERSGANVLTF. CDR3 sequence (DNA): TGTGCCAGTGGACCCGGGACAGAGCGCTCTGGGGCCAACGTCCTGACTTTC.

The chain is built from TRBV5-1 and TRBJ1-2, with unresolved D. Trimming shortened V by 3 bases and J by 5 bases, and 14 bases separated the two germline ends. CDR3 size: 14 residues. CDR1 SGHRS and CDR2 YFSETQ come from the germline V gene. The DNA for the CDR3 is TGCGCCAGCAGCTCCATCGATGAAACATATGGCTACACCTTC. Its protein product is CASSSIDETYGYTF.

The chain joins TRBV7-2 to TRBJ2-6; 10 nucleotides agree with TRBD1. The CDR3 is 18 residues long. Germline loops: CDR1 SGHTA, CDR2 FQGNSA. V was pared by 5 bases and J by 1 base, with 8 bases of the junction left unmatched. The CDR3 DNA reads TGTGCCAGCAGCCTTTCCGGGACAGGGGAGTCTGGGGCCAACGTCCTGACTTTC. Translation gives CASSLSGTGESGANVLTF.

This clone was detected only once. This chain connects TRBV19 to TRBJ2-1, with D possibly matching TRBD1 (6 bases). The germline gives CDR1 LNHDA, CDR2 SQIVND (reference sequence). V was clipped by 11 bases and J by 0 bases, with 14 bases between them. The CDR3 is 14 residues long. The CDR3: CAGNGQSSYNEQFF. DNA of the CDR3: TGTGCCGGAAATGGACAGAGCTCCTACAATGAGCAGTTCTTC. Complete variable domain (other parts from reference TRBV19 and TRBJ2-1): DGGITQSPKYLFRKEGQNVTLSCEQNLNHDAMYWYRQDPGQGLRLIYYSQIVNDFQKGDIAEGYSVSREKKESFPLTVTSAQKNPTAFYLCAGNGQSSYNEQFFGPGTRLTVL.

The genes are TRBV29-1 and TRBJ1-1; maybe TRBD1 (5 bases). The germline V gene encodes CDR1 SQVTM and CDR2 ANQGSEA. The germline V and J ends were trimmed by 7 bases and 5 bases, with 8 bases remaining between them. The CDR3 totals 10 residues. The CDR3 DNA follows: TGCAGCGCCGGGGGGACTGAAGCTTTCTTT. Translated: CSAGGTEAFF.

This chain connects TRBV9 to TRBJ1-1, with TRBD1 as a possible D gene (5 bases). The length of the CDR3 is 14 residues. Germline V gives CDR1 SGDLS, CDR2 YYNGEE. V was shortened by 3 bases and J by 5 bases, with 14 bases between the two germline ends. The CDR3 sequence is CASSARPGGTEAFF. The DNA for the CDR3 is TGTGCCAGCAGCGCACGGCCGGGGGGGACTGAAGCTTTCTTT.